The entry that follows covers one T cell receptor (beta chain) sequence. Antigen specificity is unknown. The source of the sample is a study of chemoradiotherapy in HPV16-positive cancers. Assay: immunoSEQ multiplex PCR; the TCRdb copy retains only in-frame clones and omits some. The sample records about 2,900 clones, around 87% being singletons. Notes on the study in general: Functional assays defining HPV-specific T cells used only a couple of HPV16-positive patients. During treatment, candidate HPV-specific clones and E7-related motifs expanded in tumor.

Per the germline V gene, CDR1 is MNHNY and CDR2 is SVGAGI (reference sequence). Trimming took 7 bases from V and 3 from J, leaving 19 bases between them. This CDR3 spans 15 amino acids. This chain links TRBV6-6 with TRBJ2-7; either TRBD1 or TRBD2 may fit D (5 bases each). The source material was tumor tissue, sampled from a patient who underwent chemoradiotherapy. The receptor was isolated from a human donor with HPV-associated anogenital cancer. Written as DNA, the CDR3 is TGTGCCAGCACTAAAGGGGATTGGGGGATCTACGAGCAGTACTTC. It yields the protein CASTKGDWGIYEQYF.